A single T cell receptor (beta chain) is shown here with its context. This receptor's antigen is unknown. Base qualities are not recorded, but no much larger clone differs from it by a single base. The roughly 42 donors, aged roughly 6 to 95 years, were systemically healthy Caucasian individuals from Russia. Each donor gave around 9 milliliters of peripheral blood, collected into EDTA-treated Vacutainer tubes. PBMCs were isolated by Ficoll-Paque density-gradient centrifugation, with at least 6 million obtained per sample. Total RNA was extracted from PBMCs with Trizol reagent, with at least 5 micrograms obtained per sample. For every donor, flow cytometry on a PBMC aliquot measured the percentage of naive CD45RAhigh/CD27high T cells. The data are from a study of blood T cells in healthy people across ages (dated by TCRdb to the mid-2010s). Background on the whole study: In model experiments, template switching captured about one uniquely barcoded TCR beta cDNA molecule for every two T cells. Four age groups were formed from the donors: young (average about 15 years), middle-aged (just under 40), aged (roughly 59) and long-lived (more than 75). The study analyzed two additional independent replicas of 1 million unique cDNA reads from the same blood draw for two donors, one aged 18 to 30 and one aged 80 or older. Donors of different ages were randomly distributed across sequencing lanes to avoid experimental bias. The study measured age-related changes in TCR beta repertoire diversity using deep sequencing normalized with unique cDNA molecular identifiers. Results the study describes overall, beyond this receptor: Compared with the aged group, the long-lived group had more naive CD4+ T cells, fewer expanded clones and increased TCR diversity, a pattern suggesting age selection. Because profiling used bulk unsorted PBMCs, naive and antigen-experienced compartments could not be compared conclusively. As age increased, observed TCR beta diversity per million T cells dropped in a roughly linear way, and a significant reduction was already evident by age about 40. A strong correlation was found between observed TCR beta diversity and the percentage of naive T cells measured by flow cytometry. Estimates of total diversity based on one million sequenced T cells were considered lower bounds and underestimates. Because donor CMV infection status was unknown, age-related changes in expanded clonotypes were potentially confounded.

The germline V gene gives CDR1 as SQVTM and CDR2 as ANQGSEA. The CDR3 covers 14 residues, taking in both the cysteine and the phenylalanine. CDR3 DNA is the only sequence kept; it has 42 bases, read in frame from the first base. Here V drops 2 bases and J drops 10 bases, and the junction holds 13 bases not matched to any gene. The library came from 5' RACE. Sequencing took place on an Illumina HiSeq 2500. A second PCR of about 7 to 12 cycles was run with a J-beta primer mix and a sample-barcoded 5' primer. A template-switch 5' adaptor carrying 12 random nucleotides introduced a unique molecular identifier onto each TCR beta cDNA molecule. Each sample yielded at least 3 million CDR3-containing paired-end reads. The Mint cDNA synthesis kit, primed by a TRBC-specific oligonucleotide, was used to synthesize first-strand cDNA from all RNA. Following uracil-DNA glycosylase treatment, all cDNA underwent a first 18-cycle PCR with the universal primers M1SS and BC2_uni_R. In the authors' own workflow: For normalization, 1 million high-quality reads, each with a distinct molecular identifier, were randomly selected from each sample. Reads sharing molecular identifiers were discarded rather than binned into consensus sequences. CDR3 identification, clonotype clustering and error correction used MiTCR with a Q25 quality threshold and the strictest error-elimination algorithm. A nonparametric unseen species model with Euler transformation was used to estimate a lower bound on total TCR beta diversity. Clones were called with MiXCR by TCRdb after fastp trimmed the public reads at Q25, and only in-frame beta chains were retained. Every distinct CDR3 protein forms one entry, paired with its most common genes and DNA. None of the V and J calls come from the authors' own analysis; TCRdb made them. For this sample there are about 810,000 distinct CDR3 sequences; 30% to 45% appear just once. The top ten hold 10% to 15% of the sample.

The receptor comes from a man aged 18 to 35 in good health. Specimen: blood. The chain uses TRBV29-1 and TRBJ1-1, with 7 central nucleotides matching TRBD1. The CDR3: CSVENTQGRFGAFF. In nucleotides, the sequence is TGCAGCGTTGAAAATACACAGGGGAGGTTTGGAGCTTTCTTT.